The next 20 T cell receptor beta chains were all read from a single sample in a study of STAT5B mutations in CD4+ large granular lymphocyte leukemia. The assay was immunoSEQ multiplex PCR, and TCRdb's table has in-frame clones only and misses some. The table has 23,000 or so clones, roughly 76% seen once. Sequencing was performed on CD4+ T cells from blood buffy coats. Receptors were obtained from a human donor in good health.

The CDR3 here is CASSLASGTGVDEQYF. DNA for the CDR3: TGTGCCAGCAGCTTAGCCTCCGGGACAGGGGTAGACGAGCAGTACTTC. The chain couples TRBV11-3 to TRBJ2-7, with 10 bases matching TRBD1. After removal of 1 base from V and 5 bases from J, the junction contained 8 bases not matched to a gene. Germline V gene lookup returns CDR1 SGHNT and CDR2 YENEEA. The CDR3 totals 16 residues.

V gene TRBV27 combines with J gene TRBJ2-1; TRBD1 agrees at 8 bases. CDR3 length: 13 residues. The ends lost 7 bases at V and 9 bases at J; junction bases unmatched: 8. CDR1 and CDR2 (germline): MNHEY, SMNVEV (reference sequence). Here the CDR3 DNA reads TGTGCCAGCACCACGGCAGGGGGCCCTGAGCAGTTCTTC. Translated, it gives CASTTAGGPEQFF.

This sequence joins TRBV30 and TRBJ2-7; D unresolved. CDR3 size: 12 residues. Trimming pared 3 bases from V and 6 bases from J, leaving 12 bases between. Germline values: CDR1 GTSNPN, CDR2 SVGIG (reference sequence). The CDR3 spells CAWRASPGEQYF. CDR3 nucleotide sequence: TGTGCCTGGAGGGCAAGCCCCGGCGAGCAGTACTTC.

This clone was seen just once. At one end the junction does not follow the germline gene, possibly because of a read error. The CDR3 loop is CASSGSGQGSSYEPYF. As DNA, the CDR3 is TGCGCCAGCAGTGGTAGTGGACAGGGGAGCTCCTACGAGCCGTACTTC. J is TRBJ2-7 and V is TRBV10-2, with 9 bases that match TRBD1. The CDR3 is 16 residues long. Germline V gene lookup returns CDR1 WSHSY and CDR2 SAAADI.

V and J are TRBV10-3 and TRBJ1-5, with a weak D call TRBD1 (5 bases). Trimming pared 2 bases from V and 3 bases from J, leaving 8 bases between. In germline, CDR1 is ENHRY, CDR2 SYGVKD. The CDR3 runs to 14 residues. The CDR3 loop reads CAISETGSNQPQHF. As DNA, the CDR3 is TGTGCCATCAGTGAGACAGGTTCCAATCAGCCCCAGCATTTT.

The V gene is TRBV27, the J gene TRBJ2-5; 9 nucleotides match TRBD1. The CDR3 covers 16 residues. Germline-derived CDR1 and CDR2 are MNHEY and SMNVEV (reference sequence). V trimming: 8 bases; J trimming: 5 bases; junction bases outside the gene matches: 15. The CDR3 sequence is CASGLGQGSPTETQYF. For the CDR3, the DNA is TGTGCCAGCGGGTTAGGACAGGGGAGCCCAACCGAGACCCAGTACTTC.

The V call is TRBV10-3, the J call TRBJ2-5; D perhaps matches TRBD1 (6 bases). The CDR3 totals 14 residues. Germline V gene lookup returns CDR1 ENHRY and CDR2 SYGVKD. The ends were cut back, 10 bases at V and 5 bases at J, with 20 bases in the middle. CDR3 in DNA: TGTGCCACCCAGGCAGGGAGTACAGGGGAGACCCAGTACTTC. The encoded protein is CATQAGSTGETQYF.

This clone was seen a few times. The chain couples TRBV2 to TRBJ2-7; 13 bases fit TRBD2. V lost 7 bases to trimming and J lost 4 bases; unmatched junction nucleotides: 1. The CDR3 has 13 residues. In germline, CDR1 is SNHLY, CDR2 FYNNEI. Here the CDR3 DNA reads TGTGCCAGCAAGACTAGCGGGAGGTACGAGCAGTACTTC. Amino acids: CASKTSGRYEQYF.

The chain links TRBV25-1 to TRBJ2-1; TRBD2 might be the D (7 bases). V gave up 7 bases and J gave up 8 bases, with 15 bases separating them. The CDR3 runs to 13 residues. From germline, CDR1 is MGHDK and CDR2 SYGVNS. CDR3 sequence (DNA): TGTGCCAGCAAGAGGGGGGGGGAGGATGAGCAGTTCTTC. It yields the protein CASKRGGEDEQFF.

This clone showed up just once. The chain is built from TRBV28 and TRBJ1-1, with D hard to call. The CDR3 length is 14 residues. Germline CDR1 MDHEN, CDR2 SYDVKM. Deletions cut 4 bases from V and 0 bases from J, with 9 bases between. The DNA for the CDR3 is TGTGCCAGCAGTTCCGGGAGTATGAACACTGAAGCTTTCTTT. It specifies CASSSGSMNTEAFF.

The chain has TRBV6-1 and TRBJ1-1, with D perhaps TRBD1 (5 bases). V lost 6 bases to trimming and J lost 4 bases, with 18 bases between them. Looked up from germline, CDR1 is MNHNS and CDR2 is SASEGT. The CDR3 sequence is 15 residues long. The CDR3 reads CASRPDSVGVTEAFF. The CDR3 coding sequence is TGTGCCAGCAGGCCAGACAGTGTAGGGGTCACTGAAGCTTTCTTT.

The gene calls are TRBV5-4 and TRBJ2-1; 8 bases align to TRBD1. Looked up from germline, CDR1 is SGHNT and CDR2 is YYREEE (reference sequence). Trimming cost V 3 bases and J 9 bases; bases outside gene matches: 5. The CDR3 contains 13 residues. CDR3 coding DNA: TGTGCCAGCAGCTGGAGCACAGGGGGTGAGCAGTTCTTC. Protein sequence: CASSWSTGGEQFF.

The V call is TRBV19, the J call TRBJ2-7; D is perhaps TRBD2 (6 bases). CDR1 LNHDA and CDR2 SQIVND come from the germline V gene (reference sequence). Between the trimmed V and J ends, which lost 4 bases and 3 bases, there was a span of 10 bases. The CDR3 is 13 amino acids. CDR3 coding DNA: TGTGCCAGTAGTAAGGTCGGGGGCTACGAGCAGTACTTC. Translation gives CASSKVGGYEQYF.

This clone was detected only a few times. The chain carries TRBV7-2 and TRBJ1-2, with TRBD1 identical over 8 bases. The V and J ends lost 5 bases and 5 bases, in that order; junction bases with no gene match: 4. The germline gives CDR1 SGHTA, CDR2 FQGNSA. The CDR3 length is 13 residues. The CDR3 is CASSTGQGYGYTF. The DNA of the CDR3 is TGTGCCAGCAGCACAGGACAGGGTTATGGCTACACCTTC.

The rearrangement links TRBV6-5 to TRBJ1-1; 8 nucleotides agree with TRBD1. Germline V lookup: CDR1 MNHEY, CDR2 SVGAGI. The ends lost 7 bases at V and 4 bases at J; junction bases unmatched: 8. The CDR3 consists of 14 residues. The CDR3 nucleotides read TGTGCCAGCATCGACGGGACAGGAGGCACTGAAGCTTTCTTT. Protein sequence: CASIDGTGGTEAFF.

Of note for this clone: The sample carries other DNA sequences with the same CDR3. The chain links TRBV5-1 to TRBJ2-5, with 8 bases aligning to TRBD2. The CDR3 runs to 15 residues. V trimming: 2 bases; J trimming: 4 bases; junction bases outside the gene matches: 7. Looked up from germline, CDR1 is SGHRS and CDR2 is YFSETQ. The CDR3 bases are TGCGCCAGCAGCTTAGATGGACGGGAGGGAGAGACCCAGTACTTC. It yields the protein CASSLDGREGETQYF. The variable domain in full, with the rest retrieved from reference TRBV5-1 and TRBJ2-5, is KAGVTQTPRYLIKTRGQQVTLSCSPISGHRSVSWYQQTPGQGLQFLFEYFSETQRNKGNFPGRFSGRQFSNSRSEMNVSTLELGDSALYLCASSLDGREGETQYFGPGTRLLVL.

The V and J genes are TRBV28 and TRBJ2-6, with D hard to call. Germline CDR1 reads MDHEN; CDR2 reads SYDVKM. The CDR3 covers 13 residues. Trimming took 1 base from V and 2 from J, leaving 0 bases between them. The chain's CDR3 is CASSLSGANVLTF. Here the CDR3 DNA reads TGTGCCAGCAGTTTATCTGGGGCCAACGTCCTGACTTTC.

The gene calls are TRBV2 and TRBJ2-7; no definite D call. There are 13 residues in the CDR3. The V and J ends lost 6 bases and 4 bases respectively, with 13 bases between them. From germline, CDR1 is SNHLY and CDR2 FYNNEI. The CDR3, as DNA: TGTGCCAGCAGCCGAGAGTCCACGTACGAGCAGTACTTC. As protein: CASSRESTYEQYF.

The CDR3 bases are TGTGCCAGCAGCCTGGGGGGGGATACGCAGTATTTT. This translates into CASSLGGDTQYF. V and J are TRBV5-5 and TRBJ2-3; 7 positions match TRBD2. This CDR3 contains 12 residues. Germline V CDR1 and CDR2: SGHKS, YYEKEE (reference sequence). The trim removed 4 bases at V and 6 bases at J, leaving 2 bases unmatched.

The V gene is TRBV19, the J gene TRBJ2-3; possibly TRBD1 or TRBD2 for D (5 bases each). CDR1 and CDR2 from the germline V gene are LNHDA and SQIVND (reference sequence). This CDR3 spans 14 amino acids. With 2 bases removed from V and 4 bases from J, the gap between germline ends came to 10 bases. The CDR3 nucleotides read TGTGCCAGTAGTATATGGGGGTTCGCAGATACGCAGTATTTT. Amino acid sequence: CASSIWGFADTQYF.